These T cell receptor beta chains were read from a single sample in a study of CD8 T cells in Susac syndrome. TCRdb fed the immunoSEQ multiplex PCR reads into MiXCR, producing one record per CDR3 protein. The sample consists of about 53,000 distinct CDR3 sequences, 95% of them appearing once. The sample comprised CD8+ T cells from PBMCs. These receptors were taken from a human donor with Susac syndrome. The CDR3 runs from the conserved cysteine through the conserved F or W. The D gene is left open where the match is weak. The size field is filled for only some rows; it gives once, few, many or a size class.

cdr3_length	clone_size	v_call	d_call	j_call	cdr3_aa	cdr3_nt
13	-	TRBV12-3/TRBV12-4	-	TRBJ2-4	CASSWDRLNIQYF	TGTGCCAGCAGTTGGGACCGACTAAACATTCAGTACTTC
15	-	TRBV20-1	-	TRBJ2-7	CSASAQGGESYEQYF	TGCAGTGCTAGCGCCCAAGGGGGGGAGTCCTACGAGCAGTACTTC
14	-	TRBV12-3/TRBV12-4	TRBD1	TRBJ1-1	CASSSGTGGYEAFF	TGTGCCAGCAGCTCCGGGACAGGGGGCTATGAAGCTTTCTTT
14	-	TRBV5-4	-	TRBJ2-3	CASSPQDSTDTQYF	TGTGCCAGCAGCCCCCAGGACAGCACAGATACGCAGTATTTT
12	-	TRBV30	-	TRBJ2-7	CAWGPGFHEQYF	TGTGCCTGGGGGCCAGGGTTCCACGAGCAGTACTTC
13	-	TRBV9	-	TRBJ1-1	CASSPYMNTEAFF	TGTGCCAGCAGCCCTTATATGAACACTGAAGCTTTCTTT
14	-	TRBV18	-	TRBJ1-1	CASSGQLGYTEAFF	TGTGCCAGCTCCGGACAGCTAGGTTACACTGAAGCTTTCTTT
18	-	TRBV7-9	TRBD2	TRBJ2-5	CASSSPGRGQPRGETQYF	TGTGCCAGCAGCTCCCCGGGGAGGGGTCAGCCCCGGGGGGAGACCCAGTACTTC
12	-	TRBV20-1	-	TRBJ2-1	CSAPDSYNEQFF	TGCAGTGCCCCTGACAGTTACAATGAGCAGTTCTTC
15	-	TRBV7-9	-	TRBJ2-6	CASSSTRTGANVLTF	TGTGCCAGCAGCTCCACACGGACTGGGGCCAACGTCCTGACTTTC
12	-	TRBV12-3/TRBV12-4	TRBD1	TRBJ2-1	CATGTGTNEQFF	TGTGCCACTGGGACAGGGACGAATGAGCAGTTCTTC
15	-	TRBV7-7	-	TRBJ2-7	CASSLGVGRRYEQYF	TGTGCCAGCAGCTTAGGTGTAGGGAGGAGGTACGAGCAGTACTTC
12	-	TRBV2	-	TRBJ2-5	CASSKAGETQYF	TGTGCCAGCAGTAAGGCTGGAGAGACCCAGTACTTC
14	once	TRBV27	TRBD2	TRBJ2-7	CASSLTTGGYEQYF	TGTGCCAGCAGTCTGACGACGGGGGGCTACGAGCAGTACTTC
17	once	TRBV28	TRBD1	TRBJ1-2	CASSPSIGQGRRYGYTF	TGTGCCAGCAGTCCCTCAATAGGACAGGGCAGGCGGTATGGCTACACCTTC
13	-	TRBV25-1	TRBD1	TRBJ1-1	CASKDRTNTEAFF	TGTGCCAGCAAGGACAGGACGAACACTGAAGCTTTCTTT
15	-	TRBV20-1	-	TRBJ2-7	CSARVPGPASYEQYF	TGCAGTGCTAGAGTGCCGGGACCGGCGTCCTACGAGCAGTACTTC
15	-	TRBV5-1	TRBD1	TRBJ2-7	CASSLDGTGTYEQYF	TGCGCCAGCAGCTTGGATGGGACAGGAACCTACGAGCAGTACTTC
12	-	TRBV20-1	-	TRBJ1-1	CSARQANTEAFF	TGCAGTGCCAGACAGGCGAACACTGAAGCTTTCTTT
14	-	TRBV12-3/TRBV12-4	TRBD1	TRBJ1-6	CASSLTGGNSPLHF	TGTGCCAGCAGTCTGACAGGGGGTAATTCACCCCTCCACTTT
14	-	TRBV5-6	TRBD1	TRBJ2-7	CASSFPDRAYEQYF	TGTGCCAGCAGCTTTCCCGACAGGGCTTACGAGCAGTACTTC
16	-	TRBV4-1	TRBD1	TRBJ2-7	CASSQSYDRGNREQYF	TGCGCCAGCAGCCAAAGCTATGACAGGGGGAACCGGGAGCAGTACTTC
12	once	TRBV30	TRBD1	TRBJ1-1	CAWKDRGREAFF	TGTGCCTGGAAGGACAGGGGGCGGGAAGCTTTCTTT
15	-	TRBV12-3/TRBV12-4	TRBD2	TRBJ2-1	CASSQLGLADNEQFF	TGTGCCAGCAGTCAGCTGGGACTAGCGGACAATGAGCAGTTCTTC
16	-	TRBV11-2	-	TRBJ2-3	CASSQSGDSPFLSQYF	TGTGCCAGCAGTCAAAGCGGGGACAGCCCTTTCTTGTCGCAGTATTTT
15	-	TRBV4-3	-	TRBJ1-1	CASSQDHRASTEAFF	TGCGCCAGCAGCCAAGATCACAGGGCCTCCACTGAAGCTTTCTTT
15	-	TRBV3-1	TRBD1	TRBJ2-7	CASSHRDSSFYEQYF	TGTGCCAGCAGCCACCGGGACAGTTCCTTCTACGAGCAGTACTTC
14	-	TRBV13	-	TRBJ1-1	CASSLEGTNTEAFF	TGTGCCAGCAGCTTAGAGGGGACAAACACTGAAGCTTTCTTT
13	-	TRBV7-9	-	TRBJ2-7	CASSQAPGNEQYF	TGTGCCAGCAGCCAGGCCCCAGGGAACGAGCAGTACTTC
15	-	TRBV7-2	-	TRBJ1-2	CASSYYRVELYGYTF	TGTGCCAGCAGCTACTACAGGGTTGAGCTCTATGGCTACACCTTC
14	-	TRBV9	-	TRBJ1-1	CASRSSGRNTEAFF	TGTGCCAGCAGATCCTCAGGAAGGAACACTGAAGCTTTCTTT
12	-	TRBV7-9	-	TRBJ1-2	CASSRDPYGYTF	TGTGCCAGCAGCCGAGACCCCTATGGCTACACCTTC
13	-	TRBV6-1	-	TRBJ2-5	CASSRQVQETQYF	TGTGCCAGCAGCCGGCAGGTCCAAGAGACCCAGTACTTC
11	-	TRBV9	-	TRBJ1-1	CASSAMGEAFF	TGTGCCAGCAGCGCGATGGGGGAAGCTTTCTTT
14	-	TRBV7-8	-	TRBJ1-5	CASSRGGSNQPQHF	TGTGCCAGCAGCCGCGGGGGAAGCAATCAGCCCCAGCATTTT
16	once	TRBV5-6	-	TRBJ2-1	CASSLDRLSSYNEQFF	TGTGCCAGCAGCTTGGATAGGTTGAGCTCCTACAATGAGCAGTTCTTC
12	-	TRBV2	-	TRBJ2-7	CASSENLGDTFF	TGTGCCAGCAGTGAAAATCTAGGGGACACTTTCTTC
17	-	TRBV4-1	TRBD1	TRBJ2-7	CASSQDSRQGAIDEQYF	TGCGCCAGCAGCCAAGATTCAAGGCAGGGGGCGATCGACGAGCAGTACTTC
16	-	TRBV7-9	-	TRBJ2-7	CASSSTPGAPSYEQYF	TGTGCCAGCAGCTCTACCCCGGGGGCCCCCTCCTACGAGCAGTACTTC